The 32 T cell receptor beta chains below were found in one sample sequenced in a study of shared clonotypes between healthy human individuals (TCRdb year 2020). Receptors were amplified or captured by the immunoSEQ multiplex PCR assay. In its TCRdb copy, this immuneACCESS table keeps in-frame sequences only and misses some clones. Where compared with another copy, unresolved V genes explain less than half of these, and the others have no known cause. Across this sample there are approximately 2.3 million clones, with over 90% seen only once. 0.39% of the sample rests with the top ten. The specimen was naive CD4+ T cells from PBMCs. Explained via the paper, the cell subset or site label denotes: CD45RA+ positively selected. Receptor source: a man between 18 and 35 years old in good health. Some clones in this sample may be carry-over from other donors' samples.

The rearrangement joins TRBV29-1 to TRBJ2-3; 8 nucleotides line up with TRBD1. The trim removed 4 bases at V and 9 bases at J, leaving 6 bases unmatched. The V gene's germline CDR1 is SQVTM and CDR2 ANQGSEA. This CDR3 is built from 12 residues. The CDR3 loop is CSVAGTGGTQYF. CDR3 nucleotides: TGCAGCGTTGCGGGGACAGGAGGAACGCAGTATTTT.

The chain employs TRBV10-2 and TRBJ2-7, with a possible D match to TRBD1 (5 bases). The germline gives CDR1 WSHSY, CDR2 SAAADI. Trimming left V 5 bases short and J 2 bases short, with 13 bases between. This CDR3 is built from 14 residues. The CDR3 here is CASSYDSQTYEQYF. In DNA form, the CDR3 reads TGCGCCAGCAGTTATGACAGCCAAACCTACGAGCAGTACTTC.

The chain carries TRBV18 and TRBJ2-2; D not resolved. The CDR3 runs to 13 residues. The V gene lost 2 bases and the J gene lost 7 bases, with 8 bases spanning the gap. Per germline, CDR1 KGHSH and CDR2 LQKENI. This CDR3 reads CASSPTDYGELFF. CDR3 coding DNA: TGTGCCAGCTCACCAACGGATTACGGGGAGCTGTTTTTT.

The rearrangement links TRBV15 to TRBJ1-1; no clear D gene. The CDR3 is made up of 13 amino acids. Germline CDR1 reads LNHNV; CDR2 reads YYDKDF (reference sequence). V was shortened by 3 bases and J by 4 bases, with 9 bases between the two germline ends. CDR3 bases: TGTGCCACCAGCAGTGGCCAAATCACTGAAGCTTTCTTT. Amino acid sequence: CATSSGQITEAFF.

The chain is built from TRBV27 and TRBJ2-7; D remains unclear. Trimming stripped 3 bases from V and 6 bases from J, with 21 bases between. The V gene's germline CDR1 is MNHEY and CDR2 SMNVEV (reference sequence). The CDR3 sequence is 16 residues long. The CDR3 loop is CASSFPPPNWSGEQYF. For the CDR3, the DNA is TGTGCCAGCAGTTTCCCGCCTCCTAATTGGTCAGGCGAGCAGTACTTC.

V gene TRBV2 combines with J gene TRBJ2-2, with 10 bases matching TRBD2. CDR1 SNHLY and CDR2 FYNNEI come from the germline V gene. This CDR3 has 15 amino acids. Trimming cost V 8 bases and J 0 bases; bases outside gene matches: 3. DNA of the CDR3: TGTGCCAGCCGACTAGCGGGTGCGAACACCGGGGAGCTGTTTTTT. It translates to CASRLAGANTGELFF.

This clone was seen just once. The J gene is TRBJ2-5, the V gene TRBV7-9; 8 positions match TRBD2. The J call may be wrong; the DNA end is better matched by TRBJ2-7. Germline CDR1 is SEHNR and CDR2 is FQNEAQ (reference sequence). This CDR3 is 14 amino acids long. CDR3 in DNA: TGTGCCAGCAGTGTCGGGAGGGGGAGAAGCGAGCAGTACTTC. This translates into CASSVGRGRSEQYF.

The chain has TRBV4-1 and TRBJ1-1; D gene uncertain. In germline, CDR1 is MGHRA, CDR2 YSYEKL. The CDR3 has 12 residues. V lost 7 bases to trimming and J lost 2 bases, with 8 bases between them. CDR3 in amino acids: CASTDGNTEAFF. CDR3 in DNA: TGCGCCAGCACGGACGGAAACACTGAAGCTTTCTTT.

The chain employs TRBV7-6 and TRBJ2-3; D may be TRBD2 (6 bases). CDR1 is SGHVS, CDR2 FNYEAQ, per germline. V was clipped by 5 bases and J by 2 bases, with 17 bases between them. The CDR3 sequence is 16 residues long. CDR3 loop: CASSLRSSGPTDTQYF. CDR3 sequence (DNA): TGTGCCAGCAGCCTCCGGAGTAGCGGTCCCACAGATACGCAGTATTTT.

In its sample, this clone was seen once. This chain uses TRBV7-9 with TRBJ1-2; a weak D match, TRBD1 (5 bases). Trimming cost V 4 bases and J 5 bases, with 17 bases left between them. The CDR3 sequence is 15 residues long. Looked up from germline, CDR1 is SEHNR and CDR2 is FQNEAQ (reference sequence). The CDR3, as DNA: TGTGCCAGCAGCTCCCCGACGAGGGGTGATTATGGCTACACCTTC. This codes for CASSSPTRGDYGYTF.

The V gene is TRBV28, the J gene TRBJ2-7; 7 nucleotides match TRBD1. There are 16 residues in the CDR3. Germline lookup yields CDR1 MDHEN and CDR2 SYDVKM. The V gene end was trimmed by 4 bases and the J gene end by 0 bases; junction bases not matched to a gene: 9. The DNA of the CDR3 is TGTGCCAGCAGTTCTTGGCTAGGGGACAGCTCCTACGAGCAGTACTTC. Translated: CASSSWLGDSSYEQYF.

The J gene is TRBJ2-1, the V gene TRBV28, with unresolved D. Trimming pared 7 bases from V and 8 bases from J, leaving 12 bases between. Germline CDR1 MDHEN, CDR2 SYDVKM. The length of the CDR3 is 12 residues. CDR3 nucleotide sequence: TGTGCCAGCACCCGCCTTGGGGATGAGCAGTTCTTC. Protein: CASTRLGDEQFF.

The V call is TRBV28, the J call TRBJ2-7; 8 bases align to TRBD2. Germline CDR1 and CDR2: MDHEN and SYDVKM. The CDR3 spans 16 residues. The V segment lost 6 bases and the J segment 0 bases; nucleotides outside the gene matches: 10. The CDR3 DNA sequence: TGTGCCAGCAGCCGCCCACGGGAGGGTTCCTCCTACGAGCAGTACTTC. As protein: CASSRPREGSSYEQYF.

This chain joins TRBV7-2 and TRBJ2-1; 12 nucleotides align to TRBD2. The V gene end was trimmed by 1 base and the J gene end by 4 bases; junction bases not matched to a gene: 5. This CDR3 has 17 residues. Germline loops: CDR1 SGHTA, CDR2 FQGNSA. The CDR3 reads CASSLVGGLAGYNEQFF. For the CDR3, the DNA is TGTGCCAGCAGCTTAGTAGGAGGACTAGCGGGATACAATGAGCAGTTCTTC.

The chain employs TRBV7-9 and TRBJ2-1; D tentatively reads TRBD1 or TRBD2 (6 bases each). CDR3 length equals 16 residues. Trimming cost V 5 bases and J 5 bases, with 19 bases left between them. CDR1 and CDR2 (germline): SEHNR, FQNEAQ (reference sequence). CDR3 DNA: TGTGCCAGCAGCCCCATTTTCGGGGGACATGACAATGAGCAGTTCTTC. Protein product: CASSPIFGGHDNEQFF.

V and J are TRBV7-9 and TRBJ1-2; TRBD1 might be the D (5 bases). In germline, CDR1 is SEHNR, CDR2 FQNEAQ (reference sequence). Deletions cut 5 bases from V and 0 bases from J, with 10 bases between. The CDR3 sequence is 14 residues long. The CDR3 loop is CASSMDTPNYGYTF. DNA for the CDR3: TGTGCCAGCAGCATGGACACCCCTAACTATGGCTACACCTTC.

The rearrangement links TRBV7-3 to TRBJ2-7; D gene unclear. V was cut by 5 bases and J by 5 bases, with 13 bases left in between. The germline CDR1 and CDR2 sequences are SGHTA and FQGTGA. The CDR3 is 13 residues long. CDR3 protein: CASSTSFLNEQYF. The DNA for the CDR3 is TGTGCCAGCAGCACGAGCTTTCTGAACGAGCAGTACTTC. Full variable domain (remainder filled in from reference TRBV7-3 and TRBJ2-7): GAGVSQTPSNKVTEKGKYVELRCDPISGHTALYWYRQSLGQGPEFLIYFQGTGAADDSGLPNDRFFAVRPEGSVSTLKIQRTERGDSAVYLCASSTSFLNEQYFGPGTRLTVT.

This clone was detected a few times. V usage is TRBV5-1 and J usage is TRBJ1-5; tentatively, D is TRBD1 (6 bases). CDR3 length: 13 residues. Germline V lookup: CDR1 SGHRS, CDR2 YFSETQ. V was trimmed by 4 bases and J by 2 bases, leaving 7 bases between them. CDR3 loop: CASSKGGNQPQHF. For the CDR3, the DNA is TGCGCCAGCAGCAAGGGGGGCAATCAGCCCCAGCATTTT.

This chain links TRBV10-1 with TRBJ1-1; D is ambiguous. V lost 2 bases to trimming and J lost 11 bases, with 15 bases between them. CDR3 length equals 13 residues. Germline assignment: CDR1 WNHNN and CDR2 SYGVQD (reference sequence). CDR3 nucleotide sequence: TGCGCCAGCAGTGAGGCTGGGAGGGTGGGGGCTTTCTTT. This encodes CASSEAGRVGAFF.

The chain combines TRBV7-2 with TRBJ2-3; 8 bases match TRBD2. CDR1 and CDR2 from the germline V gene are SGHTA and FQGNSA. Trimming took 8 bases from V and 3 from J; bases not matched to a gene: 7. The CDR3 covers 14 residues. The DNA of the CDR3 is TGTGCCAGCGGGGCGCTAGCGGGTACAGATACGCAGTATTTT. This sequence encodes CASGALAGTDTQYF.

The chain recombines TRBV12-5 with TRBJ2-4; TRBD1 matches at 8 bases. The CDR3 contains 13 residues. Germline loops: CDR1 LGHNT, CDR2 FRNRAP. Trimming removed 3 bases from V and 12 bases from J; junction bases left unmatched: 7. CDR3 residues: CASGLAAGGHQYF. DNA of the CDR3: TGTGCTAGTGGTTTAGCGGCAGGGGGCCATCAGTACTTC.

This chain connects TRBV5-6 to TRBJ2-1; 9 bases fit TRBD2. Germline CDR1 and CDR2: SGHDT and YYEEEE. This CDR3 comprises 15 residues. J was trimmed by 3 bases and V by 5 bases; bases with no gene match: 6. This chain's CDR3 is CASRHRLADYNEQFF. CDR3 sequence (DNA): TGTGCCAGCAGACACCGACTAGCGGACTACAATGAGCAGTTCTTC.

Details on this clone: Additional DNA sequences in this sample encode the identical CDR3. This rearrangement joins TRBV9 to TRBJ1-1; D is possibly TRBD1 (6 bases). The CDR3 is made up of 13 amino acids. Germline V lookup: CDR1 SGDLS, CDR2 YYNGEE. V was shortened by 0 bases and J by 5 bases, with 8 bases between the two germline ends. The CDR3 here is CASSVDTGTEAFF. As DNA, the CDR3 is TGTGCCAGCAGCGTAGACACAGGGACTGAAGCTTTCTTT.

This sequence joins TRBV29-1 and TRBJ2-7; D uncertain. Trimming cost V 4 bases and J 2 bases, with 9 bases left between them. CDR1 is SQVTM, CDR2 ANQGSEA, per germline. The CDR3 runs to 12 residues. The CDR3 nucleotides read TGCAGCGTTGGGGAACGGACCTACGAGCAGTACTTC. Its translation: CSVGERTYEQYF.

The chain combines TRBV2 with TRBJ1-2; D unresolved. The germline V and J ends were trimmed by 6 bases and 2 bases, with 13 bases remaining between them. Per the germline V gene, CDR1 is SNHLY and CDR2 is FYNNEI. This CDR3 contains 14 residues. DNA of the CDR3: TGTGCCAGCAGCGCCCCCCCTGGCAACTATGGCTACACCTTC. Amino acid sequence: CASSAPPGNYGYTF.

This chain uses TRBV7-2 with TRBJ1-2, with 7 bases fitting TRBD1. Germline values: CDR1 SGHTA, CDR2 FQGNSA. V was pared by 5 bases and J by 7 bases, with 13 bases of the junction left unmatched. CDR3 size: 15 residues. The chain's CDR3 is CASSEPGGRRAGYTF. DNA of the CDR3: TGTGCCAGCAGCGAACCAGGGGGGCGTAGGGCTGGCTACACCTTC.

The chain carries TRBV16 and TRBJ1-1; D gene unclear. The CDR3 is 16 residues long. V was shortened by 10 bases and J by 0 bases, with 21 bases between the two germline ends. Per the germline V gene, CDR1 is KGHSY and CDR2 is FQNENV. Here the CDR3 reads CAIKSSSGELNTEAFF. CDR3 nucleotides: TGTGCCATCAAAAGTTCGAGTGGGGAATTGAACACTGAAGCTTTCTTT.

CDR3 loop: CASSLTSGKSSYNEQFF. As DNA, the CDR3 is TGTGCCAGCAGCTTGACTAGCGGGAAGAGCTCCTACAATGAGCAGTTCTTC. J is TRBJ2-1 and V is TRBV5-4, with 10 bases lining up with TRBD2. V lost 1 base to trimming and J lost 0 bases; unmatched junction nucleotides: 4. The CDR3 consists of 17 residues. Looked up from germline, CDR1 is SGHNT and CDR2 is YYREEE (reference sequence).

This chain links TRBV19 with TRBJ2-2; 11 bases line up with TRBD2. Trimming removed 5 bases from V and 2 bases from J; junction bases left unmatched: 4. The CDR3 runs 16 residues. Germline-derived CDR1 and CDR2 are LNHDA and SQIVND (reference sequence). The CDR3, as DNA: TGTGCCAGTAGTTCGCGACTAGCGGGAAACACCGGGGAGCTGTTTTTT. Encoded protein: CASSSRLAGNTGELFF.

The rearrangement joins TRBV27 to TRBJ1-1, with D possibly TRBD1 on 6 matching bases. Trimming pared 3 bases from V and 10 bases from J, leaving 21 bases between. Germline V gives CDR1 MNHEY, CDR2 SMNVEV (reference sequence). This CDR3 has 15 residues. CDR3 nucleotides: TGTGCCAGCAGTTTTTCTCCCGGACAGTCTCTCCGAGCTTTCTTT. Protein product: CASSFSPGQSLRAFF.

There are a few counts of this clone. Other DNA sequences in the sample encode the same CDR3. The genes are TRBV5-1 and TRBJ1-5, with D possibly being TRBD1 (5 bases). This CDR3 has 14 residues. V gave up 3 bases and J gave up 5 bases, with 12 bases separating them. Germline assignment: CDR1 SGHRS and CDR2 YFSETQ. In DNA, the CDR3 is TGCGCCAGCAGCTCTACAGGAGGGGATCAGCCCCAGCATTTT. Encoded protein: CASSSTGGDQPQHF.

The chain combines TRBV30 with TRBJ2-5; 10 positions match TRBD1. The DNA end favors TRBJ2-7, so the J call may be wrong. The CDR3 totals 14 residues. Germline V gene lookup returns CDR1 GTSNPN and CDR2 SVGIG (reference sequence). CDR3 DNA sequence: TGTGCCTGGACTCCCGGGACAGGGGTTTACGAGCAGTACTTC. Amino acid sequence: CAWTPGTGVYEQYF.